This is a list of T cell receptor beta chains from one sample in a study of blood T cell repertoires in COVID-19. Sequencing used immunoSEQ multiplex PCR; TCRdb keeps in-frame clones, though not all of them. The sample includes about 250,000 clones, around 86% of them seen just once. The sample taken for sequencing was peripheral blood. The receptors derive from a woman aged 25 to 39 with active or convalescent COVID-19. Each CDR3 is given with its conserved first and last residue. D genes are given only for firm matches. Clone size appears in some rows only: once, few, many, or a class for an expanded clone.

TRBD2 TRBJ2-1 TRBV5-5 . CASSITGTSDEQFF TGTGCCAGCAGCATAACCGGGACTAGTGATGAGCAGTTCTTC
TRBD2 TRBJ2-5 TRBV9 . CASSGGLATLKDETQYF TGTGCCAGCAGCGGGGGACTAGCTACCCTCAAAGACGAGACCCAGTACTTC
. TRBJ2-7 TRBV6-5 . CASTYREGTEQYF TGTGCCAGCACATACAGGGAAGGGACCGAGCAGTACTTC
TRBD2 TRBJ2-3 TRBV13 . CASSSRRGGTDTQYF TGTGCCAGCAGCTCCCGGCGGGGGGGCACAGATACGCAGTATTTT
. TRBJ1-1 TRBV4-3 . CASSQAVGDTEAFF TGCGCCAGCAGCCAAGCTGTAGGAGACACTGAAGCTTTCTTT
. TRBJ1-1 TRBV19 few CASSIDMGHPNTEAFF TGTGCCAGTAGTATAGATATGGGACACCCGAACACTGAAGCTTTCTTT
TRBD1 TRBJ1-2 TRBV18 few CASSLPETGSGYTF TGTGCCAGCTCACTACCGGAGACAGGGAGTGGCTACACCTTC
TRBD1 TRBJ2-7 TRBV25-1 . CASSPGTGYEQYF TGTGCCAGCAGCCCCGGGACAGGATATGAGCAGTACTTC
. TRBJ2-5 TRBV5-1 . CASSWRDDRMGKETQYF TGCGCCAGCAGCTGGCGGGATGACAGAATGGGCAAAGAGACCCAGTACTTC
. TRBJ1-1 TRBV4-3 . CASSQGDVRDWGTEAFF TGCGCCAGCAGCCAAGGGGACGTCCGGGACTGGGGCACTGAAGCTTTCTTT
. TRBJ2-5 TRBV6-6 . CASSYALRGETQYF TGTGCCAGCAGTTACGCCCTTAGGGGGGAGACCCAGTACTTC
. TRBJ1-2 TRBV5-1 once CATGERYGYTF TGCGCCACCGGAGAACGCTATGGCTACACCTTC
. TRBJ1-2 TRBV9 . CASSVGRGYGYTF TGTGCCAGCAGCGTAGGGAGAGGCTATGGCTACACCTTC
. TRBJ1-2 TRBV2 . CASSAGGGGGYYGYTF TGTGCCAGCAGTGCCGGCGGTGGTGGAGGATACTATGGCTACACCTTC
TRBD1 TRBJ1-5 TRBV6-5 . CASTNRGEPQHF TGTGCCAGCACCAACAGGGGGGAGCCCCAGCATTTT
. TRBJ1-3 TRBV4-1 . CASSQYTGNSGNTIYF TGCGCCAGCAGCCAATACACCGGGAATTCGGGAAACACCATATATTTT
. TRBJ1-3 TRBV6-5 . CASARGARGNTIYF TGTGCCAGCGCTCGGGGGGCTCGGGGAAACACCATATATTTT
. TRBJ1-5 TRBV30 few CAWSSGSQPQHF TGTGCCTGGAGCAGCGGCAGTCAGCCCCAGCATTTT
. TRBJ1-6 TRBV6-5 once CASTPDSYNSPLHF TGTGCCAGCACCCCCGACAGCTATAATTCACCCCTCCACTTT
. TRBJ2-5 TRBV29-1 . CSYSLGRGGQETQYF TGCAGCTACTCCCTGGGTAGAGGGGGCCAAGAGACCCAGTACTTC
. TRBJ2-3 TRBV18 few CASSPPADTQYF TGTGCCAGCTCACCACCCGCGGATACGCAGTATTTT
TRBD2 TRBJ2-2 TRBV5-4 . CASSSARLASTGELFF TGTGCCAGCAGCTCGGCGAGACTAGCGAGCACCGGGGAGCTGTTTTTT
TRBD1 TRBJ1-1 TRBV12-3/TRBV12-4 . CASSLTGGGEAFF TGTGCCAGCAGTTTGACAGGGGGGGGTGAAGCTTTCTTT
TRBD1 TRBJ2-2 TRBV5-1 . CASSPGQGIGELFF TGCGCCAGCAGCCCGGGACAGGGGATCGGGGAGCTGTTTTTT
. TRBJ1-3 TRBV6-6 . CASSLEADSGNTIYF TGTGCCAGCAGCCTAGAGGCAGACTCTGGAAACACCATATATTTT
TRBD1 TRBJ2-7 TRBV28 . CASKGSFGQGIWYEQYF TGTGCCAGCAAAGGGTCCTTTGGACAGGGGATTTGGTACGAGCAGTACTTC
TRBD2 TRBJ2-3 TRBV7-9 . CASSHRTSGGAGDTQYF TGTGCCAGCAGCCATCGGACTAGCGGGGGGGCGGGAGATACGCAGTATTTT
TRBD1 TRBJ1-1 TRBV25-1 . CASSEIQPGQGHPEAFF TGTGCCAGCAGTGAAATACAACCGGGACAGGGGCACCCTGAAGCTTTCTTT
. TRBJ2-6 TRBV28 . CASSLGETGANVLTF TGTGCCAGCAGTTTAGGGGAGACCGGGGCCAACGTCCTGACTTTC
TRBD1 TRBJ1-1 TRBV18 . CASSQTGGTEAFF TGTGCCAGCTCACAAACAGGGGGCACTGAAGCTTTCTTT
. TRBJ2-1 TRBV9 . CASSPPTGYPYNEQFF TGTGCCAGCAGCCCTCCTACAGGGTATCCATACAATGAGCAGTTCTTC
TRBD1 TRBJ1-2 TRBV27 few CASSEGGGYYGYTF TGTGCCAGCAGCGAAGGGGGCGGGTACTATGGCTACACCTTC
. TRBJ1-3 TRBV7-2 few CASSLVRSNTIYF TGTGCCAGCAGCTTAGTGCGAAGCAACACCATATATTTT
TRBD2 TRBJ2-5 TRBV2 . CASSERGLGGETQYF TGTGCCAGCAGTGAACGGGGACTAGGGGGGGAGACCCAGTACTTC
. TRBJ2-1 TRBV6-2/TRBV6-3 . CASSYGSGYEQFF TGTGCCAGCAGTTACGGGTCCGGGTATGAGCAGTTCTTC
TRBD2 TRBJ2-7 TRBV16 . CASSPGGRYEQYF TGTGCCAGCAGCCCGGGGGGGCGCTACGAGCAGTACTTC
. TRBJ2-7 TRBV5-5 once CASSAYPTTGMLQYF TGTGCCAGCAGCGCATACCCGACCACAGGGATGCTGCAGTACTTC
. TRBJ2-7 TRBV19 once CASSISQGKYEQYF TGTGCCAGTAGTATCTCACAGGGAAAGTACGAGCAGTACTTC
. TRBJ1-1 TRBV29-1 . CSVVEGGTEAFF TGCAGCGTTGTCGAGGGTGGCACTGAAGCTTTCTTT
TRBD1 TRBJ2-7 TRBV27 once CASSQGQGAREQYF TGTGCCAGCAGCCAAGGGCAGGGGGCGAGGGAGCAGTACTTC
TRBD2 TRBJ2-3 TRBV3-1/TRBV3-2 . CASSHGLAGGPKDTQYF TGTGCCAGCAGCCACGGACTAGCGGGGGGGCCGAAAGATACGCAGTATTTT
TRBD2 TRBJ2-7 TRBV7-9 . CASSLALAGAFYEQYF TGTGCCAGCAGCTTAGCGCTAGCGGGGGCCTTCTACGAGCAGTACTTC
TRBD1 TRBJ1-1 TRBV6-2/TRBV6-3 . CASSYYGAGTEIEAFF TGTGCCAGCAGTTATTACGGAGCCGGGACAGAGATTGAAGCTTTCTTT
. TRBJ2-7 TRBV4-1 . CASSLGPAQDEQYF TGCGCCAGCAGCCTGGGCCCTGCTCAAGACGAGCAGTACTTC
TRBD1 TRBJ2-3 TRBV27 . CASSLDRGRPDTQYF TGTGCCAGCAGTTTGGACAGGGGACGTCCAGATACGCAGTATTTT
. TRBJ1-1 TRBV11-3 . CASSSTANTEAFF TGTGCCAGCAGCTCTACAGCGAACACTGAAGCTTTCTTT
. TRBJ1-4 TRBV5-1 . CASSGGDTANEKLFF TGCGCCAGCAGCGGGGGGGATACAGCTAATGAAAAACTGTTTTTT
TRBD2 TRBJ2-2 TRBV30 . CARREGLADGELFF TGTGCCCGTAGGGAGGGACTAGCGGACGGGGAGCTGTTTTTT
. TRBJ1-6 TRBV7-2 . CASSLVGVYNSPLHF TGTGCCAGCAGCTTAGTCGGGGTCTATAATTCACCCCTCCACTTT
TRBD1 TRBJ1-4 TRBV7-2 . CASSWGRDSAEKLFF TGTGCCAGCAGCTGGGGAAGGGACAGTGCTGAAAAACTGTTTTTT
TRBD1 TRBJ1-5 TRBV4-1 once CASSPRWAPGQPAEQPQHF TGCGCCAGCAGCCCCCGGTGGGCTCCGGGACAGCCTGCCGAGCAGCCCCAGCATTTT
. TRBJ1-5 TRBV2 . CASQLGSQAGVYSNQPQHF TGTGCCAGTCAACTAGGGAGTCAGGCTGGCGTTTATAGCAATCAGCCCCAGCATTTT
. TRBJ1-1 TRBV5-4 once CASSLGLDTLTEAFF TGTGCCAGCAGCTTGGGATTGGACACCCTCACTGAAGCTTTCTTT
. TRBJ1-5 TRBV2 . CASRMDSSNQPQHF TGTGCCAGCAGGATGGACAGTAGCAATCAGCCCCAGCATTTT
. TRBJ2-2 TRBV27 . CASSLGSIPGGELFF TGTGCCAGCAGTCTCGGGTCGATACCTGGGGGGGAGCTGTTTTTT
. TRBJ1-2 TRBV14 . CASSFRGRNGYTF TGTGCCAGCAGTTTCAGGGGCAGGAATGGCTACACCTTC
. TRBJ1-2 TRBV6-5 . CATETGDANYGYTF TGTGCCACGGAAACAGGAGACGCTAACTATGGCTACACCTTC
. TRBJ1-3 TRBV18 . CASSPRTGTPDTIYF TGTGCCAGCTCACCTCGCACGGGTACCCCGGACACCATATATTTT
TRBD1 TRBJ2-1 TRBV7-9 . CASSTTTGGGNEQFF TGTGCCAGCAGCACTACGACAGGGGGCGGGAATGAGCAGTTCTTC